This T cell receptor (beta chain) emerged from a study of CD8+CD57+ T cells in acquired aplastic anemia. The germline V gene has CDR1 LNHNV and CDR2 YYDKDF (reference sequence). The ends lost 6 bases at V and 0 bases at J; junction bases unmatched: 11. The CDR3 length is 16 residues. Template material for TCR beta VDJ and CDR3 profiling consisted of genomic DNA. MiXCR, run by TCRdb on the reads, gives a single entry per CDR3 protein. Among roughly 150,000 distinct CDR3 sequences, around 45% were seen once, and the ten largest hold under 1.2%. This chain connects TRBV15 to TRBJ2-7, with 7 nucleotides matching TRBD2. This TCR was recovered from a human donor in good health. Sequences were obtained from sorted CD4+, CD8+, or CD8+CD57+ T cells (not recorded which) from PBMCs. CDR3 sequence: CATSPPAGQSSYEQYF. The CDR3, as DNA: TGTGCCACCAGTCCCCCAGCGGGGCAGAGCTCCTACGAGCAGTACTTC.